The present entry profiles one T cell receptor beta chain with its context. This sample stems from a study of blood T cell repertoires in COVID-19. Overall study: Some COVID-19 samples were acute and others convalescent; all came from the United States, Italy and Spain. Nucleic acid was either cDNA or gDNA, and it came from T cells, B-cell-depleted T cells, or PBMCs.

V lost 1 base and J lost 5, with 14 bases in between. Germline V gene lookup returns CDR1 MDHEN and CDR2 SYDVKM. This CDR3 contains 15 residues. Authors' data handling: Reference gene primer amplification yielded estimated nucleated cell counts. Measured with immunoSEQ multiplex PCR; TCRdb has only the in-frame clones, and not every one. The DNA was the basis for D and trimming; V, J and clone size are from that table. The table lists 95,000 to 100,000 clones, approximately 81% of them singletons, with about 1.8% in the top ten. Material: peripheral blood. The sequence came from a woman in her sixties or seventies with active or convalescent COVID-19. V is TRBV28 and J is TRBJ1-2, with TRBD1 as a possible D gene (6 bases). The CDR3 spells CASSLSGLRGYGYTF. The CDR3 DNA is TGTGCCAGCAGTTTATCGGGTCTTAGGGGGTATGGCTACACCTTC.